A single sample gave rise to the 23 T cell receptor beta chains below, sequenced in a study of patients and donors after allogeneic stem cell transplantation. TCRdb independently ran MiXCR on the RT-PCR reads; one entry per CDR3 protein. The sample shows 95,000 to 120,000 distinct CDR3 sequences, approximately 40% of them seen only once. The sequenced sample was blood, either unsorted or a sorted T cell fraction (not recorded which). The receptors were gathered from a human donor who was either an allogeneic HSCT recipient or a stem cell or donor lymphocyte infusion donor (not recorded which). It is not recorded whose cells these are; they may come from a transplant donor.

The chain carries TRBV9 and TRBJ2-1; D remains unclear. This CDR3 has 16 residues. V lost 0 bases and J lost 0, with 10 bases in between. CDR1 is SGDLS and CDR2 is YYNGEE in the germline V gene. This CDR3 reads CASSVERTPSYNEQFF. The CDR3 nucleotides are TGTGCCAGCAGCGTAGAGAGGACCCCCTCCTACAATGAGCAGTTCTTC. The entire variable domain, with the rest obtained from reference TRBV9 and TRBJ2-1, is as follows: DSGVTQTPKHLITATGQRVTLRCSPRSGDLSVYWYQQSLDQGLQFLIQYYNGEERAKGNILERFSAQQFPDLHSELNLSSLELGDSALYFCASSVERTPSYNEQFFGPGTRLTVL.

There are many counts of this clonotype. The chain carries TRBV5-1 and TRBJ1-1; D is ambiguous. CDR3 size: 13 residues. CDR1 is SGHRS, CDR2 YFSETQ, per germline. With 4 bases removed from V and 2 bases from J, the gap between germline ends came to 9 bases. The CDR3 bases are TGCGCCAGCAGCCGCACCCAAAACACTGAAGCTTTCTTT. Amino acid sequence: CASSRTQNTEAFF. The full variable domain, with the rest looked up from reference TRBV5-1 and TRBJ1-1, is KAGVTQTPRYLIKTRGQQVTLSCSPISGHRSVSWYQQTPGQGLQFLFEYFSETQRNKGNFPGRFSGRQFSNSRSEMNVSTLELGDSALYLCASSRTQNTEAFFGQGTRLTVV.

This clonotype came up a few times. V is TRBV7-2 and J is TRBJ1-1; TRBD1 might be the D (6 bases). V shed 2 bases and J shed 1 base, with 8 bases lying between them. Germline V gives CDR1 SGHTA, CDR2 FQGNSA. The CDR3 runs 14 residues. The CDR3 coding sequence is TGTGCCAGCAGCTTATGGACAGAGAACACTGAAGCTTTCTTT. Protein product: CASSLWTENTEAFF.

This clonotype was seen only a few times. The rearrangement links TRBV25-1 to TRBJ2-3; TRBD2 agrees at 14 bases. Per germline, CDR1 MGHDK and CDR2 SYGVNS. CDR3 length: 16 residues. With V trimmed by 3 bases and J by 6 bases, 5 bases remained unmatched. The CDR3 DNA reads as TGTGCCAGCAGTGAGACTAGCGGGAGGGCCAGGGATACGCAGTATTTT. Translating gives CASSETSGRARDTQYF.

The V call is TRBV27, the J call TRBJ1-5; 11 bases agree with TRBD1. Trimming at V came to 6 bases and at J to 5 bases, leaving 0 bases not matched to a gene. CDR3 length: 13 residues. Looked up from germline, CDR1 is MNHEY and CDR2 is SMNVEV (reference sequence). CDR3 amino acids: CASRGQGDQPQHF. For the CDR3, the DNA is TGTGCCAGCAGGGGACAGGGGGATCAGCCCCAGCATTTT.

The chain uses TRBV5-1 and TRBJ2-2; possible D gene TRBD2, 6 bases. From germline, CDR1 is SGHRS and CDR2 YFSETQ. Trimming shortened V by 4 bases and J by 5 bases, and 15 bases separated the two germline ends. The CDR3 is 15 amino acids. The CDR3 loop reads CASSNLGSGTGELFF. The CDR3 DNA follows: TGCGCCAGCAGCAACCTCGGGAGTGGTACCGGGGAGCTGTTTTTT.

This chain connects TRBV20-1 to TRBJ1-1; weak D call: TRBD1 (6 bases). Germline V CDR1 and CDR2: DFQATT, SNEGSKA (reference sequence). Trimming stripped 7 bases from V and 0 bases from J, with 12 bases between. The CDR3 is 13 residues long. CDR3 loop: CSVSGTMNTEAFF. The CDR3 DNA is TGCAGTGTATCCGGGACAATGAACACTGAAGCTTTCTTT.

In this sample, this clonotype turned up a few times. The chain is built from TRBV5-1 and TRBJ1-1; maybe TRBD1 (6 bases). With 4 bases removed from V and 5 bases from J, the gap between germline ends came to 15 bases. From germline, CDR1 is SGHRS and CDR2 YFSETQ. The CDR3 is 14 residues long. CDR3 nucleotide sequence: TGCGCCAGCAGCCTCGGGGGCGGCGTTACTGAAGCTTTCTTT. Translated: CASSLGGGVTEAFF. The variable domain in full, completed from reference TRBV5-1 and TRBJ1-1, reads KAGVTQTPRYLIKTRGQQVTLSCSPISGHRSVSWYQQTPGQGLQFLFEYFSETQRNKGNFPGRFSGRQFSNSRSEMNVSTLELGDSALYLCASSLGGGVTEAFFGQGTRLTVV.

This rearrangement joins TRBV28 to TRBJ2-1; 9 bases align to TRBD1. CDR3 length equals 15 residues. V lost 2 bases, J lost 2 bases, and 1 base stayed unmatched. The V gene's germline CDR1 is MDHEN and CDR2 SYDVKM. Written as DNA, the CDR3 is TGTGCCAGCAGTTTAAGGACAGGGGCCTACAATGAGCAGTTCTTC. This translates into CASSLRTGAYNEQFF.

This clonotype was detected only a few times. This chain links TRBV11-2 with TRBJ2-1, with 7 bases that match TRBD1. This CDR3 has 14 residues. Germline V gene sequence: CDR1 SGHAT, CDR2 FQNNGV. After removal of 5 bases from V and 4 bases from J, the junction contained 5 bases not matched to a gene. The CDR3 DNA reads as TGTGCCAGCAGCCTGGACAGGATATACAATGAGCAGTTCTTC. It translates to CASSLDRIYNEQFF.

This clonotype came up a few times. The chain carries TRBV29-1 and TRBJ2-7; tentative D call: TRBD2 (6 bases). Germline-derived CDR1 and CDR2 are SQVTM and ANQGSEA. Trimming left V 4 bases short and J 6 bases short, with 19 bases between. The CDR3 totals 14 residues. The CDR3 sequence is CSVVTGLLWGEQYF. The CDR3 coding sequence is TGCAGCGTTGTTACGGGACTTCTCTGGGGCGAGCAGTACTTC.

This clonotype was recorded a few times. The J gene is TRBJ1-1, the V gene TRBV5-1; perhaps TRBD1 as D (5 bases). This CDR3 spans 13 amino acids. The V gene lost 4 bases and the J gene lost 5 bases, with 12 bases spanning the gap. Per the germline V gene, CDR1 is SGHRS and CDR2 is YFSETQ. The CDR3, as DNA: TGCGCCAGCAGCATAGGGGAGAAGACTGAAGCTTTCTTT. This sequence encodes CASSIGEKTEAFF.

The chain links TRBV29-1 to TRBJ2-5; no clear D. The germline gives CDR1 SQVTM, CDR2 ANQGSEA. The V and J ends lost 7 bases and 4 bases respectively, with 10 bases between them. CDR3 size: 11 residues. The CDR3 nucleotides read TGCAGCGCCCCGGTCGGAGAGACCCAGTACTTC. Amino acid sequence: CSAPVGETQYF.

This rearrangement joins TRBV6-5 to TRBJ1-1; D not resolved. Germline CDR1 and CDR2: MNHEY and SVGAGI. V lost 5 bases, J lost 2 bases, and 12 bases lay in between. This CDR3 spans 14 amino acids. DNA of the CDR3: TGTGCCAGCAGTACCCGCCGGGCTAACACTGAAGCTTTCTTT. It specifies CASSTRRANTEAFF.

The rearrangement links TRBV7-9 to TRBJ1-1; D ambiguous. Trimming cost V 4 bases and J 11 bases, with 14 bases left between them. CDR1 and CDR2 from the germline V gene are SEHNR and FQNEAQ (reference sequence). The CDR3 extends over 12 amino acids. The CDR3 nucleotides are TGTGCCAGCAGCTCAAAGTGGCCTGCGGCTTTCTTT. It codes for CASSSKWPAAFF.

This clonotype was found a few times. The gene calls are TRBV28 and TRBJ1-2, with 7 bases that match TRBD1. After removal of 5 bases from V and 6 bases from J, the junction contained 9 bases not matched to a gene. This CDR3 comprises 14 residues. CDR1 and CDR2 from the germline V gene are MDHEN and SYDVKM. The CDR3 loop reads CASSLTGSTDGYTF. Here the CDR3 DNA reads TGTGCCAGCAGTCTGACAGGGTCTACAGATGGCTACACCTTC.

Only a few counts were recorded for this clonotype. The CDR3, as DNA: TGTGCCGTTGGGGAAAGAAACAATCAGCCCCAGCATTTT. This codes for CAVGERNNQPQHF. The chain employs TRBV6-5 and TRBJ1-5, with D uncertain. The CDR3 sequence is 13 residues long. Trimming cost V 11 bases and J 3 bases, with 14 bases left between them. Germline CDR1 and CDR2: MNHEY and SVGAGI.

A few counts support this clonotype. The gene calls are TRBV12-3 or TRBV12-4 and TRBJ1-4, with a possible D match to TRBD1 (5 bases). V was cut by 3 bases and J by 2 bases, with 7 bases left in between. The CDR3 is made up of 14 amino acids. CDR3 sequence: CASSLEGTNEKLFF. CDR3 DNA sequence: TGTGCCAGCAGTTTGGAGGGGACTAATGAAAAACTGTTTTTT.

This sequence joins TRBV18 and TRBJ1-2; 8 bases agree with TRBD1. With V trimmed by 0 bases and J by 7 bases, 4 bases remained unmatched. This CDR3 has 14 residues. Germline V gene lookup returns CDR1 KGHSH and CDR2 LQKENI. CDR3 DNA: TGTGCCAGCTCACCACCGGACAGGGAGGCTGGCTACACCTTC. Protein: CASSPPDREAGYTF.

The chain carries TRBV7-9 and TRBJ1-2; D gene uncertain. V was shortened by 2 bases and J by 11 bases, with 15 bases between the two germline ends. The CDR3 totals 13 residues. Germline values: CDR1 SEHNR, CDR2 FQNEAQ (reference sequence). CDR3 in amino acids: CASSLPALMEYTF. CDR3 nucleotide sequence: TGTGCCAGCAGCTTACCGGCACTTATGGAGTACACCTTC.

The rearrangement joins TRBV5-6 to TRBJ1-6, with D perhaps TRBD1 (5 bases). The CDR3 has 13 residues. Germline values: CDR1 SGHDT, CDR2 YYEEEE. With 4 bases removed from V and 6 bases from J, the gap between germline ends came to 8 bases. The CDR3 sequence is CASSRGGNSPLHF. In DNA form, the CDR3 reads TGTGCCAGCAGCAGGGGTGGTAATTCACCCCTCCACTTT.

The chain uses TRBV29-1 and TRBJ2-7; the match to TRBD2 covers 13 bases. Per the germline V gene, CDR1 is SQVTM and CDR2 is ANQGSEA. V was clipped by 5 bases and J by 4 bases; unmatched bases: 5. The CDR3 consists of 14 residues. DNA of the CDR3: TGCAGCGTTATGGGGACTAGCGGGAAATACGAGCAGTACTTC. It specifies CSVMGTSGKYEQYF.

The chain combines TRBV6-6 with TRBJ1-6; 7 bases map to TRBD1. The CDR3 contains 14 residues. J lost 8 bases, V lost 5 bases, and 6 bases had no gene match. Germline V gives CDR1 MNHNY, CDR2 SVGAGI (reference sequence). In DNA form, the CDR3 reads TGTGCCAGCAGTGATACAGGGGCGGATTCACCCCTCCACTTT. This translates into CASSDTGADSPLHF.